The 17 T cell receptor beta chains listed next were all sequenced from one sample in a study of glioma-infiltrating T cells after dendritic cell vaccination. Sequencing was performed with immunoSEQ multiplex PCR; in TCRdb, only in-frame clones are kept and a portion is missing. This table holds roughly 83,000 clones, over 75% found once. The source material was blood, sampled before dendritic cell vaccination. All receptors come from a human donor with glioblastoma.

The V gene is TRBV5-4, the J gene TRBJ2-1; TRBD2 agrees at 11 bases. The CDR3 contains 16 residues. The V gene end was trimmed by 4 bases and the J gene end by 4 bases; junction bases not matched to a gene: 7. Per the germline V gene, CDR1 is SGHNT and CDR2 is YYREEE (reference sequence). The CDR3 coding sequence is TGTGCCAGCAGCGTAATTCTAGCGGGGGGATACAATGAGCAGTTCTTC. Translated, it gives CASSVILAGGYNEQFF.

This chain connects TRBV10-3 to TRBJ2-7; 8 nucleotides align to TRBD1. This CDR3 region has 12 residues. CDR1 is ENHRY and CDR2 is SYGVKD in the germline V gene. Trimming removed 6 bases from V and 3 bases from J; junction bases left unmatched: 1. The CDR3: CAISGTGYEQYF. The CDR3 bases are TGTGCCATCAGCGGGACAGGCTACGAGCAGTACTTC.

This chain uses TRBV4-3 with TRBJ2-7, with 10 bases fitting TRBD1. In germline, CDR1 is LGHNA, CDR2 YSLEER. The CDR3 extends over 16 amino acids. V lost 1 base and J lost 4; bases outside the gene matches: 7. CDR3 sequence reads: CASSQGPGQGFYEQYF. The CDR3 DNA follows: TGCGCCAGCAGCCAAGGTCCGGGACAGGGGTTTTACGAGCAGTACTTC.

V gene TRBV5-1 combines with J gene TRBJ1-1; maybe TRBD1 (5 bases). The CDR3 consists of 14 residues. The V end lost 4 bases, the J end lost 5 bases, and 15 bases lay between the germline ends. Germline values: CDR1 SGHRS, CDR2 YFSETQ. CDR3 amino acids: CASSQNTGGTEAFF. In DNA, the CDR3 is TGCGCCAGCAGCCAGAATACGGGGGGGACTGAAGCTTTCTTT.

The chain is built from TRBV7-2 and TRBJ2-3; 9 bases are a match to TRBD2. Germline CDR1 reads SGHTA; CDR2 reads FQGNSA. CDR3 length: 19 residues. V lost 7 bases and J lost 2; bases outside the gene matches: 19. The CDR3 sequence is CASTSHGGGGVGPTDTQYF. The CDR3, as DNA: TGTGCCAGCACCTCCCACGGGGGCGGGGGGGTGGGCCCCACAGATACGCAGTATTTT.

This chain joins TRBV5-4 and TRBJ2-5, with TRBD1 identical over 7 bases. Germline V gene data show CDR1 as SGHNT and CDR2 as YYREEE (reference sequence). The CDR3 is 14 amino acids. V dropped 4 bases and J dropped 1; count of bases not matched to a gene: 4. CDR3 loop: CASSPGTAQETQYF. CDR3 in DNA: TGTGCCAGCAGCCCCGGGACAGCCCAAGAGACCCAGTACTTC.

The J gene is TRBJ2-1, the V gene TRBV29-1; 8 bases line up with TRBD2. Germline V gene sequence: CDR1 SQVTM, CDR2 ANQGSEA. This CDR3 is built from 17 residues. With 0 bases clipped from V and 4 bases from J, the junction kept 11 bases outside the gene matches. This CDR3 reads CSVEDPSGSNLYNEQFF. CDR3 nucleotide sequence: TGCAGCGTTGAAGATCCCAGCGGGAGTAACCTTTACAATGAGCAGTTCTTC.

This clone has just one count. CDR3 nucleotides: TGTGCCAGCAGTTTAAAAGGGGTCCCTGAAGCTTTCTTT. The encoded protein is CASSLKGVPEAFF. The chain recombines TRBV27 with TRBJ1-1; TRBD1 is a possible D gene (5 bases). Per germline, CDR1 MNHEY and CDR2 SMNVEV (reference sequence). Trimming took 2 bases from V and 6 from J, leaving 10 bases between them. The CDR3 loop spans 13 amino acids.

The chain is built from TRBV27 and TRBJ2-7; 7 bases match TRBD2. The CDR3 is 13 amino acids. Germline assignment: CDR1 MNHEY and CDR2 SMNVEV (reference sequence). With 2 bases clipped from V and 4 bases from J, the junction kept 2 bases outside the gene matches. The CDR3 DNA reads TGTGCCAGCAGTTTAGGGGGGGGATACGAGCAGTACTTC. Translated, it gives CASSLGGGYEQYF.

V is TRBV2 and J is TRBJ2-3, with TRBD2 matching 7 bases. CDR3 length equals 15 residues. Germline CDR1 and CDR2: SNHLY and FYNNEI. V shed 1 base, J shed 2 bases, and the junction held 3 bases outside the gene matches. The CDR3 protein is CASSEGRGNTDTQYF. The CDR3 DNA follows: TGTGCCAGCAGTGAAGGGCGGGGGAACACAGATACGCAGTATTTT.

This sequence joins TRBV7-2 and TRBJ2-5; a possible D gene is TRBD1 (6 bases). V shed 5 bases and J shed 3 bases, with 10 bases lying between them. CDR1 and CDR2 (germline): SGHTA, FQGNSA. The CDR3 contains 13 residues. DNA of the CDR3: TGTGCCAGCAGCCGGGACATGGAAGAGACCCAGTACTTC. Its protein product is CASSRDMEETQYF.

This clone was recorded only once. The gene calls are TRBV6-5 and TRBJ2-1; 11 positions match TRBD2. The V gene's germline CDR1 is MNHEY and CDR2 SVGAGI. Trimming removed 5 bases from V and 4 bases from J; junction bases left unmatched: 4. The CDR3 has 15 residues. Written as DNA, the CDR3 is TGTGCCAGCAGTCCCGGGACTAGCGGATACAATGAGCAGTTCTTC. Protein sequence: CASSPGTSGYNEQFF.

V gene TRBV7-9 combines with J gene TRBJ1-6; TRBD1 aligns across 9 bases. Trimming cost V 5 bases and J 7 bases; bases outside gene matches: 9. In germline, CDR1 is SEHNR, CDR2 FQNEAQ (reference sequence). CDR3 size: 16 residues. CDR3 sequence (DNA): TGTGCCAGCAGCCCAGCACAGGGGGCAATGAATTCACCCCTCCACTTT. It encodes CASSPAQGAMNSPLHF.

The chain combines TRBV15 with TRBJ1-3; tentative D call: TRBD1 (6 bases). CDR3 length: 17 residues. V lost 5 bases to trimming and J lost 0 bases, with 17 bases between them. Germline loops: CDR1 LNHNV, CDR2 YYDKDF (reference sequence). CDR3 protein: CATSAQGFQNSGNTIYF. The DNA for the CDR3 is TGTGCCACCAGCGCACAGGGTTTTCAGAACTCTGGAAACACCATATATTTT.

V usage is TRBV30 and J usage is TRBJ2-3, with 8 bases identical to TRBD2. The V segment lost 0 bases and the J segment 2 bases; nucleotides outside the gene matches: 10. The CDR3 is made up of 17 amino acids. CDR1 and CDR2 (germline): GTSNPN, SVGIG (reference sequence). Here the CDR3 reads CAWSVLRTSSTTDTQYF. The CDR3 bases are TGTGCCTGGAGTGTACTTAGGACTAGCAGCACCACAGATACGCAGTATTTT.

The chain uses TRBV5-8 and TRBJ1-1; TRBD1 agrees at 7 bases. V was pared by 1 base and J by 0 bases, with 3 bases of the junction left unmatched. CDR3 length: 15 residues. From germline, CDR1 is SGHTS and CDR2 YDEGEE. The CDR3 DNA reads TGTGCCAGCAGCTTGTGGCAGGGGGTGAACACTGAAGCTTTCTTT. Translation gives CASSLWQGVNTEAFF.

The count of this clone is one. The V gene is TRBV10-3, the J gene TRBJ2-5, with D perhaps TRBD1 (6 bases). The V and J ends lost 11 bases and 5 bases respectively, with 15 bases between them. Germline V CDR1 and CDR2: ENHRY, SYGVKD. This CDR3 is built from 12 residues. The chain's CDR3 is CAAAGRGETQYF. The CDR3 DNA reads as TGTGCCGCGGCCGGTAGGGGGGAGACCCAGTACTTC.